Listed below are T cell receptor beta chains from one sample, sequenced in a study of shared clonotypes between healthy human individuals. The table came from immunoSEQ multiplex PCR; TCRdb's copy has only in-frame clones and leaves some out. The data show about 800,000 clones, with around 96% seen just once and less than 0.25% held by the top ten. The sequenced material came from naive CD8+ T cells sorted from blood. The receptors originated from a man aged 25 to 40 in good health. The CDR3 runs from the conserved cysteine through the conserved F or W. Clone size is shown for a subset of rows, as once, few, many or a class of expanded clone.

CDR3aa,len,j_gene,abundance,v_gene
CASSLDWGASQETQYF,16,TRBJ2-5,NA,TRBV7-9
CASSPEGGMTGELFF,15,TRBJ2-2,NA,TRBV5-4
CASAHGQSYEQYF,13,TRBJ2-7,NA,TRBV27
CASSSSPSEELFF,13,TRBJ2-2,NA,TRBV7-3
CASRPWGGDTDTQYF,15,TRBJ2-3,NA,TRBV19
CASSNRRGRDTGELFF,16,TRBJ2-2,NA,TRBV21-1
CASSEGVRGAEQYF,14,TRBJ2-7,few,TRBV2
CSVRTGSYEQYF,12,TRBJ2-7,NA,TRBV29-1
CATSNRDWSLQFF,13,TRBJ2-1,NA,TRBV15
CSVTTPSGRTYNEQFF,16,TRBJ2-1,NA,TRBV29-1
CASSYLRNEQYF,12,TRBJ2-7,NA,TRBV6-6
CASKDLAGATTDTQYF,16,TRBJ2-3,NA,TRBV4-1
CASRDSGGEQYF,12,TRBJ2-7,NA,TRBV7-9
CASSSRRGISTGELFF,16,TRBJ2-2,NA,TRBV28
CASSFTSGRGGRASDTQYF,19,TRBJ2-3,NA,TRBV7-9
CASSVGGTTANEKLFF,16,TRBJ1-4,NA,TRBV9
CASSPGTSGTQETQYF,16,TRBJ2-5,NA,TRBV9
CASSVYGRREETQYF,15,TRBJ2-5,NA,TRBV9